A single sample gave rise to the 10 T cell receptor beta chains below, sequenced in a study of control samples from healthy donors and cancer patients. Sequencing was performed with immunoSEQ multiplex PCR; in TCRdb, only in-frame clones are kept and a portion is missing. The data contain some 140,000 clones, 94% of them singletons. What was sequenced was blood. The receptor source for this set is a man between 35 and 55 years old in good health.

This clone was detected once. The chain couples TRBV18 to TRBJ1-2; 9 nucleotides agree with TRBD1. V lost 6 bases to trimming and J lost 7 bases; unmatched junction nucleotides: 6. The CDR3 loop spans 13 amino acids. The V gene's germline CDR1 is KGHSH and CDR2 LQKENI. For the CDR3, the DNA is TGTGCCAGCTCGGACACAGGGGGCTCTGGCTACACCTTC. It is translated as CASSDTGGSGYTF.

The chain recombines TRBV7-3 with TRBJ1-1; the D gene is possibly TRBD1 (5 bases). The V gene's germline CDR1 is SGHTA and CDR2 FQGTGA. The CDR3 runs to 14 residues. Trimming cost V 4 bases and J 4 bases, with 13 bases left between them. CDR3 loop: CASSSQGEVTEAFF. The DNA for the CDR3 is TGTGCCAGCAGCTCGCAGGGCGAGGTCACTGAAGCTTTCTTT.

The chain employs TRBV10-2 and TRBJ1-1; TRBD1 agrees at 11 bases. V was pared by 5 bases and J by 6 bases, with 8 bases of the junction left unmatched. Per germline, CDR1 WSHSY and CDR2 SAAADI. The CDR3 extends over 15 amino acids. The CDR3: CASSTDRGRGSEAFF. Written as DNA, the CDR3 is TGCGCCAGCAGTACGGACAGGGGGCGGGGGTCTGAAGCTTTCTTT.

The chain recombines TRBV18 with TRBJ1-1; 7 nucleotides line up with TRBD1. The CDR3 totals 16 residues. V was clipped by 4 bases and J by 0 bases; unmatched bases: 8. Germline CDR1 KGHSH, CDR2 LQKENI. The CDR3 DNA is TGTGCCAGCTCACTTACGGGACAGCGCATGAACACTGAAGCTTTCTTT. This translates into CASSLTGQRMNTEAFF. Supplemented by reference TRBV18 and TRBJ1-1, the full variable domain reads NAGVMQNPRHLVRRRGQEARLRCSPMKGHSHVYWYRQLPEEGLKFMVYLQKENIIDESGMPKERFSAEFPKEGPSILRIQQVVRGDSAAYFCASSLTGQRMNTEAFFGQGTRLTVV.

The chain joins TRBV4-2 to TRBJ2-7, with D possibly being TRBD2 (5 bases). With 0 bases removed from V and 0 bases from J, the gap between germline ends came to 9 bases. CDR1 LGHNA and CDR2 YNFKEQ come from the germline V gene. This CDR3 has 15 amino acids. The CDR3 nucleotides read TGTGCCAGCAGCCAAGATCGGGGAAGCTCCTACGAGCAGTACTTC. The encoded protein is CASSQDRGSSYEQYF.

The genes are TRBV12-3 or TRBV12-4 and TRBJ2-1; a weak D match, TRBD1 (5 bases). The CDR3 is made up of 12 amino acids. V lost 6 bases and J lost 10, with 13 bases in between. The CDR3 bases are TGTGCCAGCAGGGCAGGGCAATGGGAGCAGTTCTTC. Translated, it gives CASRAGQWEQFF.

This sequence joins TRBV6-5 and TRBJ1-6, with no clear D. Deletions cut 7 bases from V and 3 bases from J, with 4 bases between. CDR3 length equals 12 residues. The germline CDR1 and CDR2 sequences are MNHEY and SVGAGI. The CDR3 DNA reads TGTGCCAGCAAGGTCTATAATTCACCCCTCCACTTT. Residues: CASKVYNSPLHF.

This clone has only a few counts. This chain links TRBV27 with TRBJ1-1; 8 bases agree with TRBD1. The V and J ends lost 6 bases and 5 bases, in that order; junction bases with no gene match: 8. The CDR3 sequence is 14 residues long. In germline, CDR1 is MNHEY, CDR2 SMNVEV (reference sequence). The CDR3 nucleotides read TGTGCCAGCAGGTTACAGGGGGGAGAAACTGAAGCTTTCTTT. This sequence encodes CASRLQGGETEAFF.

V and J are TRBV28 and TRBJ2-1; D is undetermined. The ends were cut back, 6 bases at V and 4 bases at J, with 7 bases in the middle. CDR3 size: 12 residues. Looked up from germline, CDR1 is MDHEN and CDR2 is SYDVKM. The DNA of the CDR3 is TGTGCCAGCAGCCCCTCATACAATGAGCAGTTCTTC. Encoded protein: CASSPSYNEQFF.

This chain joins TRBV30 and TRBJ2-2; D gene ambiguous. The CDR3 is 14 residues long. Germline loops: CDR1 GTSNPN, CDR2 SVGIG (reference sequence). With 7 bases removed from V and 0 bases from J, the gap between germline ends came to 12 bases. In nucleotides, the CDR3 is TGTGCCTCCGAGATGGTCGCGAACACCGGGGAGCTGTTTTTT. This encodes CASEMVANTGELFF.